This TCR beta chain was sequenced in a study of cytomegalovirus exposure and HLA in healthy donors. Germline CDR1 SGHRS, CDR2 YFSETQ. The CDR3 is made up of 14 amino acids. The trim removed 5 bases at V and 4 bases at J, leaving 6 bases unmatched. A multiplex PCR was run with 60 Vbeta primers and 13 Jbeta primers. Some clones are missing from TCRdb's copy, which holds only in-frame ones; the method was immunoSEQ multiplex PCR. The table shows 75,000 to 100,000 clones, with around 77% occurring only once. The sequenced sample consisted of PBMCs. The sequence came from a man younger than 45 in good health and CMV-seronegative. The chain joins TRBV5-1 to TRBJ2-4, with 7 bases that match TRBD2. In DNA, the CDR3 is TGCGCCAGCAGAATGGGAGGGGAAAAAAACATTCAGTACTTC. Translation: CASRMGGEKNIQYF.